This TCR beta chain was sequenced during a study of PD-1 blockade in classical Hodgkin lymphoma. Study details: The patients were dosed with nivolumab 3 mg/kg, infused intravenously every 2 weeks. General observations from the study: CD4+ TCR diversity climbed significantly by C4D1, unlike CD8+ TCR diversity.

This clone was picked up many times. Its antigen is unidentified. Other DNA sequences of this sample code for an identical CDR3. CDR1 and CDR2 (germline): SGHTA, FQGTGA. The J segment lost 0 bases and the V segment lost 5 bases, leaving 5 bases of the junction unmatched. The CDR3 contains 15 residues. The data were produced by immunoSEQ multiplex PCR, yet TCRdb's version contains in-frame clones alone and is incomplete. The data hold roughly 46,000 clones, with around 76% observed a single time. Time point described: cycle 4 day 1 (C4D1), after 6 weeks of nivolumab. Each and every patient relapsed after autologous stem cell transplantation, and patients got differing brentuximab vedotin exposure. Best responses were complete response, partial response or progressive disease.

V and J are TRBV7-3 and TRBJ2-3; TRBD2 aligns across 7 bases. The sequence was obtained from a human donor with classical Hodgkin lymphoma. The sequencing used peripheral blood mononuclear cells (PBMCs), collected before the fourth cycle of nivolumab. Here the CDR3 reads CASSRLALSTDTQYF. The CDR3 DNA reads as TGTGCCAGCAGCCGACTAGCTCTTAGCACAGATACGCAGTATTTT. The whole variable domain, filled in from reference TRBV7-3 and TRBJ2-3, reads GAGVSQTPSNKVTEKGKYVELRCDPISGHTALYWYRQSLGQGPEFLIYFQGTGAADDSGLPNDRFFAVRPEGSVSTLKIQRTERGDSAVYLCASSRLALSTDTQYFGPGTRLTVL.